The entry below gives a single T cell receptor (beta chain) sequence along with its context. The table lists this clonotype with a few counts. The specificity of this receptor is unknown. No much larger clone is present one base from it, and per-base qualities are unavailable. These data come from a study of T-cell memory formation after mild COVID-19 listed by TCRdb under 2021. Regarding the complete study: TCR sequence clusters from the two donors were largely donor specific. In a couple of donors, T-cell clones that expanded and contracted after mild COVID-19 were tracked by sequencing TCRalpha and TCRbeta repertoires over time. The cohort comprised two young, previously healthy adult volunteers, one female and one male. Broad study findings and their caveats: Contracting CD4+ clones were located mainly in the CM and EM memory subsets, whereas CD8+ clones were found to be enriched in EMRA. Only a couple of mild cases were covered by the study, and larger cohorts that include severe cases with pre-infection samples were considered necessary. SARS-CoV-2 specificity of the second-wave clones peaking on day 37 was not confirmed. Some responding clones were detected in pre-infection memory, suggesting pre-existing cross-reactive memory T cells joined the SARS-CoV-2 response. From day 15 to 85, contracting clones showed balanced CD4/CD8 phenotypes, whereas a second wave of clones that expanded from day 15 to 37 leaned towards CD4+.

Instrument on record: Illumina NovaSeq 6000. cDNA libraries for TCRalpha and TCRbeta were prepared by 5'RACE using constant-segment primers, with sample barcodes and unique molecular identifiers added. RNA was extracted from every sample with Trizol reagent. Libraries were amplified in two PCR steps, with a second sample barcode and Illumina TruSeq adapters added in the second step. Sequencing of the libraries was done on an Illumina NovaSeq, producing 2 x 150 bp paired-end reads. The published analysis was carried out like this. With migec v1.2.7, reads were demultiplexed and then collapsed into UMI-guided consensus sequences. Using mixcr v2.1.11, UMI consensuses were aligned to TRA and TRB V and J templates and then assembled into clonotypes. Expanded or contracted clonotypes were those called significant by both edgeR and NoisET, with noise models trained on biological replicates. For edgeR calls, the thresholds were a false discovery rate-adjusted p below 0.01 and a log2 fold-change of 1. As an exploratory analysis of dynamics, max-normalized trajectories of the 1000 most abundant clonotypes were examined by PCA with hierarchical clustering. Separately sequenced CD4+ and CD8+ repertoires were used to assign a CD4 or CD8 phenotype to each responding clone. TCRdb passed the public sequencing reads through fastp at Q25 and MiXCR, retaining productive beta sequences. Rows with a matching CDR3 protein are joined into one entry that keeps the most common DNA and genes. The V and J calls, along with clone size, are taken from TCRdb and not from the paper's own processing. Counted in this sample were hundreds of thousands of distinct CDR3 sequences; less than 25% of them appeared once. About 8.2% of the sample belongs to the ten largest clones.

Ficoll-Paque density gradient centrifugation was used to isolate PBMCs. From a lookup of the germline V gene, CDR1 and CDR2 are SGHAT and FQNNGV. Trimming costs V 0 bases and J 5 bases, and their ends lie 10 bases apart. CDR3 length: 14 amino acids, cysteine to phenylalanine. Only the CDR3 part of the read is kept: 42 bases, read in frame from the first base. Material: PBMCs or a T cell subset sorted from them (not recorded which). The chain is encoded by TRBV11-2 joined to TRBJ1-1; the D segment could be TRBD1, given 6 matching bases. The sequence was collected from an adult woman who had mild COVID-19 (a few samples of this study predate the infection). The sample titles of this study are shuffled in the database, so cell type and time point are left out; the donor was told from shared clones. CDR3 region: CASSLDQGLTEAFF. The sequenced DNA is TGTGCCAGCAGCTTAGATCAGGGGTTGACTGAAGCTTTCTTT.